Listed below are T cell receptor beta chains from one sample, sequenced in a study of T cell repertoires in cytomegalovirus infection. MiXCR, applied by TCRdb to the reads, yields one record per CDR3 protein. The sample consists of some 100,000 distinct CDR3 sequences, about 22% of them appearing once. The source material was CD8+ T cells from PBMCs. These receptors were taken from a human donor in good health (CMV status not recorded). Some clones in this sample may be carry-over from other donors' samples. CDR3s include the opening cysteine and the closing phenylalanine or tryptophan. D genes are given only for firm matches. Size is stated for part of the rows, as once, few or many counts, or as a class when the clone is expanded.

few - TRBJ1-1 TRBV27 TGTGCCAGCAGCCTACTACGCTTTAACACTGAAGCTTTCTTT CASSLLRFNTEAFF
once TRBD1 TRBJ1-2 TRBV30 TGTGCCTGGACCGACAGGGCGAACTATGGCTACACCTTC CAWTDRANYGYTF
- - TRBJ2-2 TRBV5-6 TGTGCCAGCAGCGGGGGAAACACCGGGGAGCTGTTTTTT CASSGGNTGELFF
- - TRBJ1-4 TRBV7-9 TGTGCCAGCAGCTTAGAGGCCGGGTTAGAGGAAAAACTGTTTTTT CASSLEAGLEEKLFF
few TRBD2 TRBJ2-1 TRBV12-3/TRBV12-4 TGTGCCAGCACCCTCTTACTAGCGGACTACAATGAGCAGTTCTTC CASTLLLADYNEQFF
few - TRBJ1-3 TRBV7-6 TGTGCCAGCAGCGCTGAGGGGAGCTCTGGAAACACCATATATTTT CASSAEGSSGNTIYF
many - TRBJ1-2 TRBV19 TGTGCCAGTACCTTCGCAGGGAACTATGGCTACACCTTC CASTFAGNYGYTF
many TRBD2 TRBJ2-1 TRBV5-8 TGTGCCAGCAGCTTTAGCGGGAGGGCGGATGAGCAGTTCTTC CASSFSGRADEQFF
medium-sized - TRBJ2-1 TRBV11-3 TGTGCCAGCAGTCGGGGACACAATGAGCAGTTCTTC CASSRGHNEQFF
- - TRBJ1-2 TRBV14 TGTGCCAGCTCTGGGGACGGGGGTCACTATGGCTACACCTTC CASSGDGGHYGYTF
few TRBD2 TRBJ2-7 TRBV28 TGTGCCAGCAGTTCCGAGGGCGGGGGGGCCTACGAGCAGTACTTC CASSSEGGGAYEQYF
many TRBD1 TRBJ2-5 TRBV11-2 TGTGCCAGCAGCTTAGACAGGGGGCAAGGGGAGACCCAGTACTTC CASSLDRGQGETQYF
few TRBD1 TRBJ1-5 TRBV23-1 TGCGCCAGCAGTCAATCCTCGGGACAGGCCGTATGTCCCCAGCATTTT CASSQSSGQAVCPQHF
- - TRBJ2-1 TRBV4-1 TGCGCCAGCAGCCAGGGAGACTTACGGAGTGAGAATGAGCAGTTCTTC CASSQGDLRSENEQFF
- TRBD1 TRBJ2-2 TRBV18 TGTGCCAGCTCACTACTGACAGGGAGTAACACCGGGGAGCTGTTTTTT CASSLLTGSNTGELFF
few - TRBJ1-3 TRBV7-4 TGTGCCAGCAGCCAGGTCCAGGGAGCTGGAAACACCATATATTTT CASSQVQGAGNTIYF
once - TRBJ1-1 TRBV11-2 TGTGCCAGCAGCTGGCGGAGGGGGACGAACACTGAAGCTTTCTTT CASSWRRGTNTEAFF
- - TRBJ2-1 TRBV7-6 TGTGCCAGCAGCTTAGTGGATGACTCCTACAATGAGCAGTTCTTC CASSLVDDSYNEQFF
many TRBD1 TRBJ1-1 TRBV10-3 TGTGCCATCAGCTCCGCAGGGGGCCGTCCGATCACTGAAGCTTTCTTT CAISSAGGRPITEAFF
few - TRBJ2-7 TRBV29-1 TGCAGGGCGAGTGACTCCTACGAGCAGTACTTC CRASDSYEQYF
- TRBD1 TRBJ2-1 TRBV5-1 TGCGCCGGCAGCCCCGGGGGGGGCGGGACAGGGGACAGTGAGCAGCTCTTC CAGSPGGGGTGDSEQLF
many TRBD2 TRBJ2-1 TRBV7-6 TGTGCCAGCAGCCCAGCGGGGGGGGCCACAGGCGATGAGCAGTTCTTC CASSPAGGATGDEQFF
few TRBD2 TRBJ2-1 TRBV7-9 TGTGCCAGCAGCCCCTCGATAGGGCAGGGACTACATGAGCAGTTCTTC CASSPSIGQGLHEQFF
few - TRBJ2-2 TRBV19 TGTGCCACAGAGCGGTTTGCGAACACCGGGGAGCTGTTTTTT CATERFANTGELFF
- - TRBJ1-3 TRBV28 TGTGCCAGCAGTTTCGGCGGGGCCAACACCATATATTTT CASSFGGANTIYF
few - TRBJ1-6 TRBV9 TGTGCCAGCTCGGTGGGGAATTCACCCCTCCACTTT CASSVGNSPLHF
- - TRBJ2-3 TRBV15 TGTGCCACCAGCAGAGATCATGCAGATACGCAGTATTTT CATSRDHADTQYF
- - TRBJ2-6 TRBV10-2 TGCGCCAGCAGTGAGTCCATCTCAGGGGCCAACGTCCTGACTTTC CASSESISGANVLTF
- TRBD1 TRBJ1-5 TRBV12-3/TRBV12-4 TGTGCCAGCAGTCCACAGGGGGCCCAGAGCAATCAGCCCCAGCATTTT CASSPQGAQSNQPQHF
- TRBD2 TRBJ2-5 TRBV12-3/TRBV12-4 TGTGCCAGCAGCCCAGACGGACTAGCCCAGACCCAGTACTTC CASSPDGLAQTQYF
many - TRBJ1-2 TRBV12-3/TRBV12-4 TGTGCCATTTCGGTACAGGGCGACTATGGCTACACCTTC CAISVQGDYGYTF
- - TRBJ1-5 TRBV20-1 TGCAGTGCTCCAGGACCTCAAAATCAGCCCCAGCATTTT CSAPGPQNQPQHF
many - TRBJ2-1 TRBV20-1 TGCAGTGCTAGAGGGCTGAACCGGGACACTAGAATTGAGCAGTTCTTC CSARGLNRDTRIEQFF
- - TRBJ1-5 TRBV7-9 TGTGCCAGCAGCCTAGACCGGGATCAGCCCCAGCATTTT CASSLDRDQPQHF
once TRBD1 TRBJ1-1 TRBV6-2/TRBV6-3 TGTGCCAGCACCCAAGGGGGCAGGGTAGCCACTGAAGCTTTCTTT CASTQGGRVATEAFF
many - TRBJ2-3 TRBV7-2 TGTGCCAGCAGCTCCGGGACCGTCGAACCCACAGATACGCAGTATTTT CASSSGTVEPTDTQYF
- - TRBJ2-7 TRBV20-1 TGCAGTGCTAGTTGGCACACAGGTGACAGCTCCTACGAGCAGTACTTC CSASWHTGDSSYEQYF
few - TRBJ2-1 TRBV7-6 TGTGCCAGCAGCTCCCCCCTTGGGCAGTTCTTC CASSSPLGQFF
- TRBD1 TRBJ2-2 TRBV9 TGTGCCAGCAGCCTTGACAGGGGAAACACCGGGGAGCTGTTTTTT CASSLDRGNTGELFF
- - TRBJ1-1 TRBV13 TGTGCCAGCAGTTCCGCTTATCACACTGAAGCTTTCTTT CASSSAYHTEAFF
few - TRBJ1-2 TRBV2 TGTGCCAGCAGTGAAGGGGGAGGGAACTATGGCTACACCTTC CASSEGGGNYGYTF
- - TRBJ2-1 TRBV9 TGTGCCAGCAGCAAGACTAGTTGGGAGCAGTTCTTC CASSKTSWEQFF
- TRBD1 TRBJ1-2 TRBV6-5 TGTGCCAGCAGGGCAGGGGGATATAACTATGGCTACACCTTC CASRAGGYNYGYTF